This T cell receptor (beta chain) was profiled in a study of shared clonotypes between healthy human individuals. Replicate PCRs from sorted subsets contained roughly 200 ng DNA, which is 31,000 or so T cell genomes. The assay was immunoSEQ multiplex PCR, and TCRdb's table has in-frame clones only and misses some. The sample includes approximately 1.5 million clones, 98% to 99% of them seen just once. Trimming cost V 5 bases and J 3 bases, with 11 bases left between them. This CDR3 comprises 13 residues. Per germline, CDR1 KGHSH and CDR2 LQKENI. V and J are TRBV18 and TRBJ2-7; D possibly corresponds to TRBD2 (5 bases). This clonotype was obtained from a young man in good health. Sequencing was carried out using naive CD4+ T cells sorted from blood. Indicated subset: CD45RA+ positively selected. CDR3 nucleotides: TGTGCCAGCTCATTCACGGGAATCTACGAGCAGTACTTC. Amino acids: CASSFTGIYEQYF.